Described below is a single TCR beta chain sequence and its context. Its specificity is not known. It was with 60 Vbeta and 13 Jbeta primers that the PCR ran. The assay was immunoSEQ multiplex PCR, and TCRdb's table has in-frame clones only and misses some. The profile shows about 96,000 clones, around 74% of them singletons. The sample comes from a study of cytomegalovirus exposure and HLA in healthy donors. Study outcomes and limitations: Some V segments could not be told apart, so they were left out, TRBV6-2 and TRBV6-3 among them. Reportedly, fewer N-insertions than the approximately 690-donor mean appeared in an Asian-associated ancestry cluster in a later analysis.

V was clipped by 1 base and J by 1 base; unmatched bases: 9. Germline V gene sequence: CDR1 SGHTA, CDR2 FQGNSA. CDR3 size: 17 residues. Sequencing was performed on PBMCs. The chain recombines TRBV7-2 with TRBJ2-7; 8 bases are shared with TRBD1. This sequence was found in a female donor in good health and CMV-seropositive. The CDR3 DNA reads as TGTGCCAGCAGCTTAGGCCGGACAGGGAAGGGATCCTACGAGCAGTACTTC. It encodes CASSLGRTGKGSYEQYF.